What follows describes a single T cell receptor (beta chain). Its antigen is not known. The sample is drawn from a study of T cells in Graves' hyperthyroidism and ophthalmopathy. Graves' hyperthyroidism was deemed stable given no ophthalmopathy progression within 18 months. Based on clinical symptoms, serum thyroxine and TRAb, thyroid ultrasound and orbital computed tomography, diagnoses were reached. RNA transcripts provided the source from which TCR beta CDR3 regions were amplified. A set of HTBI primers served as the primers for a first-round RT-PCR of the TCR CDR3. TCRdb re-analysed the multiplex PCR reads in MiXCR, keeping a single row per CDR3 protein. In the table there are roughly 720,000 distinct CDR3 sequences, roughly 17% of which are singletons. Study-wide results and caveats: Among thyroid clonotypes expanded above 0.001, most also appeared in blood. Researchers report that a 13 V-J model separated ophthalmopathy from stable hyperthyroidism.

The source material was blood. The sequence was obtained from a man aged 45-65 years with Graves' hyperthyroidism.

In nucleotides, the CDR3 is TGTGCCAGCAGTTCCGCAGGGACAGGGGGATACACCGGGGAGCTGTTTTTT. Its translation: CASSSAGTGGYTGELFF. This chain joins TRBV28 and TRBJ2-2; 11 bases line up with TRBD1. CDR1 MDHEN and CDR2 SYDVKM come from the germline V gene. J lost 3 bases, V lost 4 bases, and 7 bases had no gene match. This CDR3 is 17 amino acids long.